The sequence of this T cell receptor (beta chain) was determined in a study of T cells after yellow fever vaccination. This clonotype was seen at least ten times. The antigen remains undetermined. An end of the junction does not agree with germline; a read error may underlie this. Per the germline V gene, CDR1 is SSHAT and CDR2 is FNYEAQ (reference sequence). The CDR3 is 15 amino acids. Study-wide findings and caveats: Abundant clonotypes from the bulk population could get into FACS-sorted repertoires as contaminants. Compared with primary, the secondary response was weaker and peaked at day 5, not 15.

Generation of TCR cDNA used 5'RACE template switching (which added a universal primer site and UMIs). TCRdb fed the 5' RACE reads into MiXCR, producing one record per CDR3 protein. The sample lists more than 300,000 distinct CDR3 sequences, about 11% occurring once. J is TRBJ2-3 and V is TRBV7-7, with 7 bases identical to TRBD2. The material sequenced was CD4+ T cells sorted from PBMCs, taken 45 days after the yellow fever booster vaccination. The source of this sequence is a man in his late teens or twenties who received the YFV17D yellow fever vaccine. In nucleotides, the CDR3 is TGTGCTAGCAGCCTCCTTGGCGGGGGTACAGATACGCAGTATTTT. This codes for CASSLLGGGTDTQYF.